These 9 T cell receptor beta chains came from one sample sequenced in a study of blood T cell repertoires in COVID-19. The assay was immunoSEQ multiplex PCR, and TCRdb's table has in-frame clones only and misses some. Among about 30,000 clones listed, about 82% were seen once. The sequenced material came from peripheral blood. Every receptor here comes from a man at least 80 years old with active COVID-19.

This clone was seen a few times. V usage is TRBV7-2 and J usage is TRBJ1-5; 7 bases map to TRBD1. The CDR3 is 15 amino acids. Germline V lookup: CDR1 SGHTA, CDR2 FQGNSA. J gave up 1 base and V 0 bases, and 0 bases lay outside the gene matches. CDR3 region: CASSLAGGSNQPQHF. For the CDR3, the DNA is TGTGCCAGCAGCTTAGCAGGGGGCAGCAATCAGCCCCAGCATTTT.

The J gene is TRBJ2-6, the V gene TRBV5-1; 8 bases are a match to TRBD1. Germline-derived CDR1 and CDR2 are SGHRS and YFSETQ. Trimming took 4 bases from V and 0 from J; bases not matched to a gene: 12. The CDR3 length is 19 residues. CDR3 sequence: CASSLSGQAHYSGANVLTF. In nucleotides, the CDR3 is TGCGCCAGCAGCCTATCGGGACAGGCCCATTACTCTGGGGCCAACGTCCTGACTTTC.

The rearrangement joins TRBV5-4 to TRBJ1-2; D gene unclear. The CDR3 is 13 residues long. V was trimmed by 2 bases and J by 0 bases, leaving 5 bases between them. The germline V gene has CDR1 SGHNT and CDR2 YYREEE (reference sequence). The CDR3, as DNA: TGTGCCAGCAGCTTCGAGACTAACTATGGCTACACCTTC. It codes for CASSFETNYGYTF. Drawing the rest from reference TRBV5-4 and TRBJ1-2, the complete variable domain is ETGVTQSPTHLIKTRGQQVTLRCSSQSGHNTVSWYQQALGQGPQFIFQYYREEENGRGNFPPRFSGLQFPNYSSELNVNALELDDSALYLCASSFETNYGYTFGSGTRLTVV.

In its sample, this clone was seen once. This chain uses TRBV7-3 with TRBJ2-3; D is uncertain. In germline, CDR1 is SGHTA, CDR2 FQGTGA. With 4 bases removed from V and 3 bases from J, the gap between germline ends came to 14 bases. The CDR3 is 15 amino acids. The CDR3 region is CASSSHGWSTDTQYF. CDR3 nucleotide sequence: TGTGCCAGCAGCTCCCACGGGTGGAGTACAGATACGCAGTATTTT.

To note about this clone: The sample holds other DNA sequences that translate to the same CDR3. The V call is TRBV11-2, the J call TRBJ2-7; D possibly corresponds to TRBD2 (6 bases). Trimming cost V 2 bases and J 1 base, with 6 bases left between them. Germline CDR1 is SGHAT and CDR2 is FQNNGV. The length of the CDR3 is 13 residues. The CDR3 sequence is CASSLRGSYEQYF. In DNA form, the CDR3 reads TGTGCCAGCAGCTTACGGGGGTCCTACGAGCAGTACTTC.

This clone was seen a single time. This sequence joins TRBV7-9 and TRBJ1-1; D gene ambiguous. V was cut by 1 base and J by 0 bases, with 6 bases left in between. The V gene's germline CDR1 is SEHNR and CDR2 FQNEAQ (reference sequence). This CDR3 comprises 14 residues. The CDR3 coding sequence is TGTGCCAGCAGCTTAGATCGCGTGAACACTGAAGCTTTCTTT. Translating it yields CASSLDRVNTEAFF.

This clone was observed a handful of times. The V gene is TRBV19, the J gene TRBJ2-7; 11 nucleotides align to TRBD2. The CDR3 is 14 amino acids. Trimming cost V 4 bases and J 6 bases; bases outside gene matches: 5. The V gene's germline CDR1 is LNHDA and CDR2 SQIVND (reference sequence). This CDR3 is CASSTTSGAPEQYF. The CDR3 bases are TGTGCCAGTAGTACGACTAGCGGGGCCCCCGAGCAGTACTTC.

J is TRBJ2-5 and V is TRBV5-6; a weak D match, TRBD2 (7 bases). This CDR3 is built from 16 residues. V lost 3 bases, J lost 4 bases, and 19 bases lay in between. In germline, CDR1 is SGHDT, CDR2 YYEEEE. The CDR3 reads CASSSPSGGALETQYF. In nucleotides, the CDR3 is TGTGCCAGCAGCTCCCCTTCTGGGGGGGCCCTAGAGACCCAGTACTTC.

This clone was found a few times. V usage is TRBV9 and J usage is TRBJ1-3; TRBD1 aligns across 7 bases. There are 15 residues in the CDR3. Germline trimming cut 3 bases from V and 2 bases from J; bases unmatched to any gene: 5. Germline CDR1 and CDR2: SGDLS and YYNGEE. In nucleotides, the CDR3 is TGTGCCAGCAGCGATGACAGGGTAACTGGAAACACCATATATTTT. It translates to CASSDDRVTGNTIYF.